The 9 T cell receptor beta chains below all came from one sample that was sequenced in a study of T cell responses to AZD1222 COVID-19 vaccine. Data came from immunoSEQ multiplex PCR; TCRdb stores just in-frame clones and leaves some out. The sample yields about 110,000 clones, roughly nine tenths seen once. Sequencing was performed on peripheral blood, taken on day 0 of MenACWY control vaccination. These receptors all come from an adult in good health.

The chain links TRBV5-1 to TRBJ1-1, with 8 bases aligning to TRBD1. V dropped 4 bases and J dropped 1; count of bases not matched to a gene: 6. This CDR3 comprises 15 residues. CDR1 is SGHRS and CDR2 is YFSETQ in the germline V gene. CDR3 sequence reads: CASSAPDRGNTEAFF. The CDR3 bases are TGCGCCAGCAGCGCGCCTGACAGGGGGAACACTGAAGCTTTCTTT.

The genes are TRBV6-2 or TRBV6-3 and TRBJ2-3, with 8 bases fitting TRBD2. This CDR3 has 16 amino acids. Germline trimming cut 5 bases from V and 0 bases from J; bases unmatched to any gene: 7. Germline lookup yields CDR1 MNHEY and CDR2 SVGEGT. CDR3 amino acids: CASSHGLALSTDTQYF. Here the CDR3 DNA reads TGTGCCAGCAGTCACGGACTAGCTCTTAGCACAGATACGCAGTATTTT.

This clone has just a few counts. J is TRBJ1-5 and V is TRBV18; possibly TRBD1 for D (5 bases). The CDR3 runs to 15 residues. Trimming removed 3 bases at V and 5 bases at J, with 14 bases between. The germline V gene encodes CDR1 KGHSH and CDR2 LQKENI. The CDR3 sequence: CASSPFEGRHQPQHF. CDR3 nucleotide sequence: TGTGCCAGCTCACCTTTTGAGGGGAGACATCAGCCCCAGCATTTT.

The genes are TRBV29-1 and TRBJ2-2; D ambiguous. This CDR3 is built from 14 residues. From germline, CDR1 is SQVTM and CDR2 ANQGSEA. Between the trimmed V and J ends, which lost 0 bases and 4 bases, there was a span of 9 bases. CDR3 amino acids: CSVEDQLRTGELFF. The CDR3 DNA is TGCAGCGTTGAAGACCAGCTTCGCACCGGGGAGCTGTTTTTT.

The sample holds a few counts of this clone. Sequence at one end of the junction differs from germline and may be a read error. The rearrangement joins TRBV19 to TRBJ2-2; unclear D gene. Germline V lookup: CDR1 LNHDA, CDR2 SQIVND (reference sequence). There are 13 residues in the CDR3. CDR3 amino acids: CASRIGYTGELFF. CDR3 DNA: TGTGCCAGTAGAATAGGGTACACCGGGGAGCTGTTTTTT.

The rearrangement uses TRBV4-2 and TRBJ2-1, with 15 bases aligning to TRBD2. V trimming: 1 base; J trimming: 7 bases; junction bases outside the gene matches: 8. This CDR3 spans 18 amino acids. Germline values: CDR1 LGHNA, CDR2 YNFKEQ. CDR3 sequence (DNA): TGTGCCAGCAGCCAAGTCGGGACTAGCGGGGGGCGATGGAATGAGCAGTTCTTC. Amino acid sequence: CASSQVGTSGGRWNEQFF.

The V gene is TRBV4-1, the J gene TRBJ1-2; D perhaps matches TRBD1 (6 bases). The CDR3 has 14 amino acids. V was cut by 3 bases and J by 4 bases, with 12 bases left in between. Germline CDR1 is MGHRA and CDR2 is YSYEKL. The CDR3 DNA reads as TGCGCCAGCAGCCAGCTCACAGGGACCTATGGCTACACCTTC. Amino acid sequence: CASSQLTGTYGYTF.

The chain employs TRBV19 and TRBJ1-4; D remains unclear. CDR1 and CDR2 from the germline V gene are LNHDA and SQIVND (reference sequence). This CDR3 is 12 amino acids long. V lost 5 bases and J lost 11, with 12 bases in between. The CDR3 nucleotides read TGTGCCAGTAGTGCCTCGGAGGGTAAACTGTTTTTT. Protein sequence: CASSASEGKLFF.

V gene TRBV10-3 combines with J gene TRBJ1-2, with a tentative D call TRBD1 (6 bases). The CDR3 covers 14 residues. V lost 2 bases to trimming and J lost 3 bases, with 10 bases between them. The germline CDR1 and CDR2 sequences are ENHRY and SYGVKD. The CDR3 DNA reads TGTGCCATCAGTGAGACAGGGTTCGACTATGGCTACACCTTC. This codes for CAISETGFDYGYTF.